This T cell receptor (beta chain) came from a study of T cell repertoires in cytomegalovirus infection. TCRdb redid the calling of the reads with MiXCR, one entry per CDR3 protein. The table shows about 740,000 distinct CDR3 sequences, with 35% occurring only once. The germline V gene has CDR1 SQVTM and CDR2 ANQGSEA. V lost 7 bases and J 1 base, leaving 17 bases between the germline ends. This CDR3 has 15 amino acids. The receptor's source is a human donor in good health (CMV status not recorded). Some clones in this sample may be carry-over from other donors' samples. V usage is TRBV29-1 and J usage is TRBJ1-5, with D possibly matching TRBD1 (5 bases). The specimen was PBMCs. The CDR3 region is CSARLGGGSNQPQHF. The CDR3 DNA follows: TGCAGCGCTCGACTGGGGGGTGGGAGCAATCAGCCCCAGCATTTT.